The 25 T cell receptor beta chains given below trace back to one sample, sequenced in a study of blood T cell repertoires in COVID-19. Sequencing was performed with immunoSEQ multiplex PCR; in TCRdb, only in-frame clones are kept and a portion is missing. The data hold about 34,000 clones, with more than 90% observed a single time. The material sequenced was peripheral blood. The receptors here all came from a woman of 80 years or more with acute or convalescent COVID-19.

The table lists this clone with a count of one. The rearrangement links TRBV5-1 to TRBJ2-7, with D possibly matching TRBD2 (5 bases). This CDR3 spans 14 amino acids. V lost 4 bases and J lost 0, with 11 bases in between. CDR1 and CDR2 (germline): SGHRS, YFSETQ. DNA of the CDR3: TGCGCCAGCAGCCTGGAAGCGGTCTCCTACGAGCAGTACTTC. Protein: CASSLEAVSYEQYF.

Only one count was recorded for this clone. In DNA, the CDR3 is TGCGCCAGCAGCTTGGAGGCTAGCGGGGGTGAGCAGTTCTTC. This encodes CASSLEASGGEQFF. J is TRBJ2-1 and V is TRBV5-1; the match to TRBD2 covers 10 bases. J was trimmed by 9 bases and V by 0 bases; bases with no gene match: 3. Germline loops: CDR1 SGHRS, CDR2 YFSETQ. This CDR3 is 14 amino acids long.

The chain has TRBV7-3 and TRBJ2-7, with 7 nucleotides matching TRBD1. Germline V lookup: CDR1 SGHTA, CDR2 FQGTGA. Germline trimming cut 6 bases from V and 5 bases from J; bases unmatched to any gene: 7. The CDR3 length is 13 residues. The CDR3 region has the DNA TGTGCCAGCAGTCTAAACAGGGGAAACGAGCAGTACTTC. It codes for CASSLNRGNEQYF.

V usage is TRBV7-9 and J usage is TRBJ2-7; 8 bases align to TRBD1. The CDR3 extends over 14 amino acids. Unmatched junction bases numbered 5, after V lost 6 bases and J lost 1 base. Germline CDR1 SEHNR, CDR2 FQNEAQ (reference sequence). The CDR3, as DNA: TGTGCCAGCAGAGGACAGGGCCCTTCCTACGAGCAGTACTTC. Its translation: CASRGQGPSYEQYF.

This chain uses TRBV7-2 with TRBJ2-7; 7 nucleotides line up with TRBD1. Germline loops: CDR1 SGHTA, CDR2 FQGNSA. The CDR3 extends over 15 amino acids. The J segment lost 3 bases and the V segment lost 4 bases, leaving 9 bases of the junction unmatched. CDR3 residues: CASSWAGTGDYEQYF. CDR3 DNA: TGTGCCAGCAGCTGGGCGGGTACAGGGGACTACGAGCAGTACTTC.

This chain uses TRBV11-1 with TRBJ2-2; the match to TRBD1 covers 7 bases. V was pared by 5 bases and J by 6 bases, with 9 bases of the junction left unmatched. Germline V gives CDR1 SGHAT, CDR2 FQDESV (reference sequence). This CDR3 contains 15 residues. This CDR3 reads CASSKRQGLPGELFF. In DNA, the CDR3 is TGTGCCAGCAGCAAAAGACAGGGTTTACCCGGGGAGCTGTTTTTT.

V gene TRBV19 combines with J gene TRBJ2-7, with 7 positions matching TRBD1. Germline V lookup: CDR1 LNHDA, CDR2 SQIVND (reference sequence). The CDR3 extends over 13 amino acids. Germline trimming cut 6 bases from V and 4 bases from J; bases unmatched to any gene: 6. The CDR3: CASSRDRRYEQYF. In DNA, the CDR3 is TGTGCCAGTAGCCGGGACAGAAGGTACGAGCAGTACTTC.

This clone was observed once. The J gene is TRBJ1-1, the V gene TRBV2; D not resolved. V was shortened by 1 base and J by 2 bases, with 8 bases between the two germline ends. There are 14 residues in the CDR3. Germline V lookup: CDR1 SNHLY, CDR2 FYNNEI. The CDR3 spells CASSEVTVNTEAFF. CDR3 in DNA: TGTGCCAGCAGTGAAGTTACAGTCAACACTGAAGCTTTCTTT.

The chain employs TRBV10-2 and TRBJ1-1; tentative D call: TRBD1 (5 bases). Trimming cost V 6 bases and J 4 bases, with 9 bases left between them. CDR1 is WSHSY, CDR2 SAAADI, per germline. This CDR3 has 12 amino acids. The CDR3 is CASSSGGTEAFF. The CDR3 DNA is TGCGCCAGCAGCTCCGGGGGCACTGAAGCTTTCTTT.

This clone appeared a single time. The rearrangement joins TRBV6-5 to TRBJ1-4, with no clear D. Trimming removed 6 bases at V and 9 bases at J, with 14 bases between. Germline loops: CDR1 MNHEY, CDR2 SVGAGI. The CDR3 runs 13 residues. DNA for the CDR3: TGTGCCAGCAGCCTGGAGAAATCGAAAAAACTGTTTTTT. It translates to CASSLEKSKKLFF.

This chain links TRBV9 with TRBJ2-3, with D perhaps matching TRBD2 (5 bases). The CDR3 spans 14 residues. Trimming took 1 base from V and 4 from J, leaving 10 bases between them. The germline gives CDR1 SGDLS, CDR2 YYNGEE. The CDR3 is CASSVTSSPDTQYF. The CDR3 DNA reads TGTGCCAGCAGCGTAACTAGTTCTCCAGATACGCAGTATTTT.

CDR3 DNA: TGTGCCAGCAGCTTAGTGGGGGCGGACGCGAACACCGGGGAGCTGTTTTTT. Its translation: CASSLVGADANTGELFF. The chain couples TRBV7-9 to TRBJ2-2; maybe TRBD1 (6 bases). There are 17 residues in the CDR3. Germline V CDR1 and CDR2: SEHNR, FQNEAQ (reference sequence). Deletions cut 1 base from V and 0 bases from J, with 12 bases between.

J is TRBJ2-1 and V is TRBV2, with 9 bases that match TRBD1. In germline, CDR1 is SNHLY, CDR2 FYNNEI. This CDR3 has 16 residues. V lost 6 bases and J lost 4; bases outside the gene matches: 10. The chain's CDR3 is CASRISGTGFYNEQFF. The CDR3, as DNA: TGTGCCAGCAGGATCTCCGGGACAGGGTTTTACAATGAGCAGTTCTTC.

The chain combines TRBV7-9 with TRBJ2-1; the D gene is possibly TRBD1 (5 bases). Germline CDR1 reads SEHNR; CDR2 reads FQNEAQ (reference sequence). The CDR3 extends over 12 amino acids. Trimming shortened V by 2 bases and J by 13 bases, and 12 bases separated the two germline ends. CDR3 DNA sequence: TGTGCCAGCAGCTTACGGGCTAGGGGACAGTTCTTC. Translating gives CASSLRARGQFF.

The chain combines TRBV19 with TRBJ2-7; TRBD1 aligns across 10 bases. The trim removed 4 bases at V and 3 bases at J, leaving 6 bases unmatched. This CDR3 spans 15 amino acids. Looked up from germline, CDR1 is LNHDA and CDR2 is SQIVND (reference sequence). CDR3 in amino acids: CASSRAGTGDYEQYF. CDR3 DNA: TGTGCCAGTAGTAGAGCCGGGACAGGGGACTACGAGCAGTACTTC.

The rearrangement uses TRBV18 and TRBJ2-7; TRBD2 agrees at 10 bases. V dropped 6 bases and J dropped 4; count of bases not matched to a gene: 3. CDR1 is KGHSH and CDR2 is LQKENI in the germline V gene. The CDR3 covers 13 residues. CDR3 nucleotides: TGTGCCAGCTCTGCGACTAGCGGGTACGAGCAGTACTTC. The encoded protein is CASSATSGYEQYF.

The chain uses TRBV12-5 and TRBJ2-4; 8 nucleotides agree with TRBD1. V lost 5 bases and J lost 3; bases outside the gene matches: 9. The CDR3 has 16 residues. Per the germline V gene, CDR1 is LGHNT and CDR2 is FRNRAP. This CDR3 is CASGPQGARVKNIQYF. The CDR3 DNA reads as TGTGCTAGTGGTCCGCAGGGGGCGCGGGTCAAAAACATTCAGTACTTC.

The chain carries TRBV6-5 and TRBJ1-3; no firm D call. Trimming took 5 bases from V and 2 from J, leaving 13 bases between them. There are 15 residues in the CDR3. In germline, CDR1 is MNHEY, CDR2 SVGAGI. The CDR3 region has the DNA TGTGCCAGCAGTCCGGCTATCGGGGCTGGAAACACCATATATTTT. Its translation: CASSPAIGAGNTIYF.

The CDR3 DNA follows: TGTGCCAGCAGCTTCACGGGGTCTGATGGCTACACCTTC. As protein: CASSFTGSDGYTF. The gene calls are TRBV5-6 and TRBJ1-2; no firm D call. The CDR3 contains 13 residues. V shed 2 bases and J shed 6 bases, with 11 bases lying between them. The germline gives CDR1 SGHDT, CDR2 YYEEEE.

In DNA, the CDR3 is TGTGCCAGCAGCCATCCCGGCACAGATACGCAGTATTTT. It yields the protein CASSHPGTDTQYF. The chain has TRBV4-2 and TRBJ2-3; D gene unclear. Germline CDR1 LGHNA, CDR2 YNFKEQ. V shed 3 bases and J shed 1 base, with 5 bases lying between them. There are 13 residues in the CDR3.

The rearrangement uses TRBV6-5 and TRBJ1-6; 7 bases line up with TRBD1. Germline V CDR1 and CDR2: MNHEY, SVGAGI. The CDR3 is made up of 16 amino acids. V trimming: 0 bases; J trimming: 5 bases; junction bases outside the gene matches: 4. CDR3 loop: CASSYSTGQNNSPLHF. In DNA form, the CDR3 reads TGTGCCAGCAGTTACTCCACGGGACAGAATAATTCACCCCTCCACTTT.

The chain has TRBV3-1 (or the pseudogene TRBV3-2) and TRBJ1-1, with D perhaps matching TRBD1 (5 bases). Trimming took 1 base from V and 6 from J, leaving 12 bases between them. The germline V gene encodes CDR1 LGHDT and CDR2 YNNKEL (reference sequence). The CDR3 is 14 amino acids. The DNA of the CDR3 is TGTGCCAGCAGCCAAGCCCCAGGGAGGGCTGAAGCTTTCTTT. Protein: CASSQAPGRAEAFF.

The rearrangement joins TRBV2 to TRBJ1-3; D perhaps matches TRBD1 (6 bases). The ends were cut back, 7 bases at V and 3 bases at J, with 13 bases in the middle. The CDR3 is 14 amino acids. Germline values: CDR1 SNHLY, CDR2 FYNNEI. This CDR3 reads CASNINRVGNTIYF. The CDR3 nucleotides read TGTGCCAGCAATATTAACAGGGTTGGAAACACCATATATTTT.

The rearrangement joins TRBV3-1 (or the pseudogene TRBV3-2) to TRBJ1-3; possible D gene TRBD1, 6 bases. Trimming left V 3 bases short and J 4 bases short, with 13 bases between. Germline-derived CDR1 and CDR2 are LGHDT and YNNKEL (reference sequence). This CDR3 is 15 amino acids long. CDR3 coding DNA: TGTGCCAGCAGCCACCACAGGGTCCCAGGAAACACCATATATTTT. Its translation is CASSHHRVPGNTIYF.

The chain uses TRBV19 and TRBJ1-4, with D hard to call. Trimming shortened V by 3 bases and J by 0 bases, and 11 bases separated the two germline ends. Germline-derived CDR1 and CDR2 are LNHDA and SQIVND (reference sequence). The CDR3 runs to 16 residues. The CDR3 protein is CASSIEGGATNEKLFF. DNA for the CDR3: TGTGCCAGTAGTATTGAGGGCGGAGCAACTAATGAAAAACTGTTTTTT.